What follows are 21 T cell receptor beta chains derived from one specimen sequenced in a study of blood T cell repertoires in COVID-19. TCRdb's copy holds only in-frame clones and misses some; the assay was immunoSEQ multiplex PCR. The table has 300,000 or so clones, roughly 82% seen once. Sequencing input: peripheral blood. These receptors all come from a woman aged 45-65 years with acute or convalescent COVID-19.

This chain uses TRBV4-2 with TRBJ2-3; 8 positions match TRBD2. The CDR3 is 18 amino acids. J gave up 2 bases and V 4 bases, and 14 bases lay outside the gene matches. Germline-derived CDR1 and CDR2 are LGHNA and YNFKEQ. CDR3 DNA: TGTGCCAGCAGCCCGCAGCGGGCCAGCGGGAGTTCCACAGATACGCAGTATTTT. Encoded protein: CASSPQRASGSSTDTQYF.

The chain carries TRBV25-1 and TRBJ2-1; the D gene is possibly TRBD1 (5 bases). CDR1 is MGHDK, CDR2 SYGVNS, per germline. V was clipped by 4 bases and J by 0 bases, with 10 bases between them. The CDR3 runs to 15 residues. DNA for the CDR3: TGTGCCAGCAGTGCGGACACCGTCTCCTACAATGAGCAGTTCTTC. It yields the protein CASSADTVSYNEQFF.

The genes are TRBV18 and TRBJ1-2; D might be TRBD1 (5 bases). This CDR3 region has 15 residues. V lost 3 bases and J 0 bases, leaving 11 bases between the germline ends. CDR1 is KGHSH and CDR2 is LQKENI in the germline V gene. In DNA form, the CDR3 reads TGTGCCAGCTCACCCTTACAGGAGACTAACTATGGCTACACCTTC. As protein: CASSPLQETNYGYTF. The variable domain in full, completed from reference TRBV18 and TRBJ1-2, reads NAGVMQNPRHLVRRRGQEARLRCSPMKGHSHVYWYRQLPEEGLKFMVYLQKENIIDESGMPKERFSAEFPKEGPSILRIQQVVRGDSAAYFCASSPLQETNYGYTFGSGTRLTVV.

The V call is TRBV11-2, the J call TRBJ1-4; TRBD1 aligns across 7 bases. This CDR3 has 13 residues. Germline loops: CDR1 SGHAT, CDR2 FQNNGV. Trimming took 5 bases from V and 8 from J; bases not matched to a gene: 5. In DNA form, the CDR3 reads TGTGCCAGCAGCCCAGGGACAGCCGAAAAACTGTTTTTT. Amino acid sequence: CASSPGTAEKLFF.

This chain connects TRBV7-8 to TRBJ2-5, with 8 bases identical to TRBD1. Germline values: CDR1 SGHVS, CDR2 FQNEAQ. CDR3 length equals 13 residues. With V trimmed by 1 base and J by 5 bases, 0 bases remained unmatched. This CDR3 reads CASSLGQGETQYF. CDR3 nucleotides: TGTGCCAGCAGCTTAGGACAGGGGGAGACCCAGTACTTC.

This sequence joins TRBV7-2 and TRBJ2-1; 14 bases align to TRBD2. The J segment lost 2 bases and the V segment lost 3 bases, leaving 3 bases of the junction unmatched. Germline V gives CDR1 SGHTA, CDR2 FQGNSA. There are 17 residues in the CDR3. CDR3 in DNA: TGTGCCAGCAGCTTCGGACTAGCGGGAGGAGCCTACAATGAGCAGTTCTTC. Encoded protein: CASSFGLAGGAYNEQFF.

The V and J genes are TRBV7-9 and TRBJ2-7; 10 bases match TRBD1. The CDR3 totals 16 residues. Germline CDR1 is SEHNR and CDR2 is FQNEAQ (reference sequence). Trimming took 1 base from V and 1 from J; bases not matched to a gene: 4. The CDR3 loop reads CASSLDGQGGSYEQYF. The CDR3 DNA reads as TGTGCCAGCAGCTTAGATGGACAGGGGGGTTCCTACGAGCAGTACTTC.

This chain joins TRBV6-5 and TRBJ1-3, with TRBD2 as a possible D gene (5 bases). The J call could be wrong; TRBJ2-2 is a better fit for the DNA end. Germline CDR1 reads MNHEY; CDR2 reads SVGAGI. The CDR3 length is 13 residues. Written as DNA, the CDR3 is TGTGCCAGCATCGGGATATACACCGGGGAGCTGTTTTTT. This translates into CASIGIYTGELFF.

This chain's CDR3 is CASSPRQSLAGENNEQFF. CDR3 coding DNA: TGTGCCAGCTCACCACGTCAATCACTAGCGGGAGAAAACAATGAGCAGTTCTTC. The genes are TRBV18 and TRBJ2-1, with 11 bases fitting TRBD2. Germline values: CDR1 KGHSH, CDR2 LQKENI. V lost 1 base, J lost 5 bases, and 10 bases stayed unmatched. The CDR3 extends over 18 amino acids.

The V and J genes are TRBV6-5 and TRBJ2-1; 7 bases are shared with TRBD1. The CDR3 consists of 12 residues. Germline assignment: CDR1 MNHEY and CDR2 SVGAGI. Trimming cost V 10 bases and J 4 bases; bases outside gene matches: 4. CDR3 coding DNA: TGTGCCACCGGGACAGTTTACAATGAGCAGTTCTTC. It yields the protein CATGTVYNEQFF.

On this clone itself: The junction departs from the called germline gene at one end, perhaps through a read error. This rearrangement joins TRBV28 to TRBJ1-2; the D gene is possibly TRBD1 (6 bases). The length of the CDR3 is 13 residues. CDR1 and CDR2 (germline): MDHEN, SYDVKM. This chain's CDR3 is CASSSTGSVSWGF. The CDR3 DNA reads TGTGCCAGCAGTTCGACAGGCAGCGTCAGTTGGGGCTTC.

This sequence joins TRBV28 and TRBJ2-3; a weak D match, TRBD1 (6 bases). The CDR3 spans 14 residues. V was cut by 2 bases and J by 4 bases, with 10 bases left in between. Germline-derived CDR1 and CDR2 are MDHEN and SYDVKM. In DNA, the CDR3 is TGTGCCAGCAGTTTACCCGGGACATCAGATACGCAGTATTTT. Its protein product is CASSLPGTSDTQYF.

The V gene is TRBV10-3, the J gene TRBJ2-5; D ambiguous. In germline, CDR1 is ENHRY, CDR2 SYGVKD. This CDR3 is built from 14 residues. Trimming stripped 0 bases from V and 2 bases from J, with 7 bases between. CDR3 nucleotides: TGTGCCATCAGTGAGTCCCGACAACAAGAGACCCAGTACTTC. This gives the protein CAISESRQQETQYF.

This clone has just a few counts. This rearrangement joins TRBV6-5 to TRBJ1-5, with 7 nucleotides matching TRBD1. Unmatched junction bases numbered 5, after V lost 6 bases and J lost 0 bases. The CDR3 runs 15 residues. The germline CDR1 and CDR2 sequences are MNHEY and SVGAGI. The CDR3 sequence: CASRMTGNSNQPQHF. DNA of the CDR3: TGTGCCAGCAGAATGACAGGGAATAGCAATCAGCCCCAGCATTTT.

This chain links TRBV6-5 with TRBJ2-5; 9 nucleotides match TRBD1. The germline CDR1 and CDR2 sequences are MNHEY and SVGAGI. V trimming: 2 bases; J trimming: 2 bases; junction bases outside the gene matches: 3. This CDR3 has 15 amino acids. CDR3 residues: CASSYGTGMQETQYF. The CDR3 coding sequence is TGTGCCAGCAGTTACGGGACAGGGATGCAAGAGACCCAGTACTTC.

The chain uses TRBV5-4 and TRBJ2-7; unclear D gene. Germline loops: CDR1 SGHNT, CDR2 YYREEE (reference sequence). The CDR3 contains 12 residues. The V and J ends lost 3 bases and 0 bases respectively, with 4 bases between them. CDR3 region: CASSYYSYEQYF. DNA for the CDR3: TGTGCCAGCAGCTACTACTCCTACGAGCAGTACTTC.

With respect to this clone: The sample contains more than one DNA sequence encoding this CDR3. The chain uses TRBV9 and TRBJ1-1; D uncertain. This CDR3 is built from 12 residues. The V gene's germline CDR1 is SGDLS and CDR2 YYNGEE. V was clipped by 2 bases and J by 5 bases, with 7 bases between them. The CDR3 reads CASSVPGTEAFF. The CDR3 nucleotides read TGTGCCAGCAGCGTTCCGGGAACTGAAGCTTTCTTT.

The rearrangement links TRBV7-2 to TRBJ1-2, with 7 bases fitting TRBD1. This CDR3 is built from 12 residues. V dropped 4 bases and J dropped 10; count of bases not matched to a gene: 6. Germline V lookup: CDR1 SGHTA, CDR2 FQGNSA. This CDR3 reads CASSYDDRVYTF. CDR3 DNA sequence: TGTGCCAGCAGCTATGACGACAGGGTCTACACCTTC.

This clone occurred once. The chain employs TRBV28 and TRBJ2-2, with 9 positions matching TRBD2. CDR1 is MDHEN, CDR2 SYDVKM, per germline. The trim removed 10 bases at V and 2 bases at J, leaving 8 bases unmatched. The CDR3 is made up of 15 amino acids. CDR3 amino acids: CAIKAGGQNTGELFF. Here the CDR3 DNA reads TGTGCCATAAAAGCGGGAGGACAAAACACCGGGGAGCTGTTTTTT.

The rearrangement joins TRBV25-1 to TRBJ1-1, with 10 bases that match TRBD1. The CDR3 loop spans 14 amino acids. Germline V gene sequence: CDR1 MGHDK, CDR2 SYGVNS. Unmatched junction bases numbered 4, after V lost 8 bases and J lost 1 base. For the CDR3, the DNA is TGTGCCAGCTCTAGGACAGGGGGGAACACTGAAGCTTTCTTT. The encoded protein is CASSRTGGNTEAFF.

The rearrangement joins TRBV28 to TRBJ1-1, with D tentatively TRBD1 (5 bases). CDR3 length equals 15 residues. V was trimmed by 7 bases and J by 1 base, leaving 16 bases between them. Germline CDR1 and CDR2: MDHEN and SYDVKM. Here the CDR3 DNA reads TGTGCCAGCAACGGGGGATTTGAATCGAACACTGAAGCTTTCTTT. Translating gives CASNGGFESNTEAFF.